A selection of T cell receptor beta chains follows, all from one sample in a study of blood T cells in healthy people across ages. TCRdb independently ran MiXCR on the 5' RACE reads; one entry per CDR3 protein. The sample carries over 1,200,000 distinct CDR3 sequences, around 59% recorded once. The sequenced material came from blood. These TCRs come from a young man in good health. CDR3s include the opening cysteine and the closing phenylalanine or tryptophan. The D gene is left open where the match is weak. Only part of the rows carry a size: once, few, many, or a class if the clone is expanded.

cdr3_length	v_call	j_call	clone_size	d_call	cdr3_nt	cdr3_aa
15	TRBV4-3	TRBJ2-1	few	TRBD2	TGCGCCAGCAGCCAAGAGGGGGGGGTAATCAATGAGCAGTTCTTC	CASSQEGGVINEQFF
15	TRBV10-2	TRBJ2-1	NA	TRBD2	TGCGCCAGCAGTGAACTAGCGTTAACCTACAATGAGCAGTTCTTC	CASSELALTYNEQFF
16	TRBV11-2	TRBJ2-3	few	TRBD1	TGTGCCAGCAGCTTAGAGGGCGGGACAGGGTCGTATACGCAGTATTTT	CASSLEGGTGSYTQYF
17	TRBV7-6	TRBJ1-1	NA	TRBD1	TGTGCCAGCAGCTTAGGAAGACAGGGGGCAACCTCCACTGAAGCTTTCTTT	CASSLGRQGATSTEAFF
15	TRBV28	TRBJ1-2	NA	NA	TGTGCCAGCACCTCCCCCCTGGACAGACCCTATGGCTACACCTTC	CASTSPLDRPYGYTF
11	TRBV12-3/TRBV12-4	TRBJ1-4	few	NA	TGTGCCAGCGAAAGGATGGGAAAACTGTTTTTT	CASERMGKLFF
14	TRBV14	TRBJ2-2	NA	NA	TGTGCCAGCAGCCAACGACAAGTCACCGGGGAGCTGTTTTTT	CASSQRQVTGELFF
14	TRBV6-5	TRBJ2-2	once	NA	TGTGCCAGCAGTTACTTCGGCAACACCGGGGAGCTGTTTTTT	CASSYFGNTGELFF
13	TRBV20-1	TRBJ2-5	few	NA	TGCAGTGCTAGAGATTTTGCACAAGAGACCCAGTACTTC	CSARDFAQETQYF
15	TRBV6-5	TRBJ2-7	few	TRBD1	TGTGCCAGCAGTGGGAGTGAGACAGGGGAATACGAGCAGTACTTC	CASSGSETGEYEQYF
12	TRBV29-1	TRBJ2-7	few	NA	TGCAGCGAGGGACCGAACCCCTACGAGCAGTACTTC	CSEGPNPYEQYF
13	TRBV18	TRBJ2-7	NA	NA	TGTGCCAGCTCGGGCTTTTCAAACTACGAGCAGTACTTC	CASSGFSNYEQYF
13	TRBV11-2	TRBJ2-6	NA	NA	TGTGCCAGCGGCAGGGTTGGGGCCAACGTCCTGACTTTC	CASGRVGANVLTF
12	TRBV29-1	TRBJ1-4	NA	NA	TGCAGCGTTAAGGCAACTAATGAAAAACTGTTTTTT	CSVKATNEKLFF
12	TRBV7-9	TRBJ2-5	NA	NA	TGTGCCAGCAGGTGGGATGGGCAGACCCAGTACTTC	CASRWDGQTQYF
15	TRBV7-2	TRBJ2-7	NA	NA	TGTGCCAGCAGCTACCAACGAGGGGGGGCTTATTTTCAGTACTTC	CASSYQRGGAYFQYF
16	TRBV29-1	TRBJ1-3	few	TRBD1	TGCAGCGTCGCCTCTACCGGGACAGGCCTAGGAAACACCATATATTTT	CSVASTGTGLGNTIYF
14	TRBV7-2	TRBJ2-7	NA	TRBD1	TGTGCCAGCAGCTCGCAGGGGGCGATCTACGAGCAGTACTTC	CASSSQGAIYEQYF
14	TRBV30	TRBJ2-3	NA	TRBD2	TGTGCCTGGAGCGACGGACTAGCTGGGGATACGCAGTATTTT	CAWSDGLAGDTQYF
12	TRBV7-2	TRBJ1-2	NA	NA	TGTGCCAGCAGCCCCAACTACTATGGCTACACCTTC	CASSPNYYGYTF
13	TRBV20-1	TRBJ2-7	few	NA	TGCAGTGCTCACCGGGACTCCCCCTACGAGCAGTACTTC	CSAHRDSPYEQYF
15	TRBV25-1	TRBJ2-1	NA	NA	TGTGCCAGCAGTGAAGGTGGAGGGAGGAACAATGAGCAGTTCTTC	CASSEGGGRNNEQFF
14	TRBV27	TRBJ2-1	NA	NA	TGTGCCAGCAGTCCCCTGGCCCATGAGAATGGGCAGTTCTTC	CASSPLAHENGQFF
16	TRBV2	TRBJ2-5	NA	NA	TGTGCCAGCAGTGGGAGTAGCGGTGCTTCCCAAGAGACCCAGTACTTC	CASSGSSGASQETQYF
14	TRBV4-1	TRBJ1-2	few	NA	TGCGCCAGCAGCCAAGATGACGGGGGCTATGGCTACACCTTC	CASSQDDGGYGYTF
15	TRBV11-2	TRBJ2-1	NA	NA	TGTGCCAGCAGCTTAGATTTGGAGGGTCCGGATGAGCAGTTCTTC	CASSLDLEGPDEQFF
14	TRBV5-1	TRBJ2-3	NA	TRBD1	TGCGCCAGCAGCTTAACAGGGGGATTTGATACGCAGTATTTT	CASSLTGGFDTQYF
17	TRBV6-6	TRBJ1-1	NA	TRBD1	TGTGCCAGCAGACAACAGGGACAGGGAATGGGGCTAACTGAAGCTTTCTTT	CASRQQGQGMGLTEAFF
12	TRBV11-2	TRBJ2-1	NA	NA	TGTGCCAGCAGCCCCGCAGCGGCTGAGCAGTTCTTC	CASSPAAAEQFF
15	TRBV12-3/TRBV12-4	TRBJ2-3	few	TRBD1	TGTGCCAGCAGTTTCGGGGACAGCGGAACAGATACGCAGTATTTT	CASSFGDSGTDTQYF
14	TRBV6-2/TRBV6-3	TRBJ2-5	few	NA	TGTGCCAGCAGTTACGACAACAGCCAAGAGACCCAGTACTTC	CASSYDNSQETQYF
18	TRBV7-9	TRBJ2-1	few	TRBD2	TGTGCCAGCAGCCAGGACAGGTGGACTAGCGGGGAACAAAATGAGCAGTTCTTC	CASSQDRWTSGEQNEQFF
13	TRBV2	TRBJ2-7	many	TRBD2	TGTGCCAGCGCTACTAGCGGGTACATAGAGCAGTACTTC	CASATSGYIEQYF
12	TRBV4-1	TRBJ2-5	NA	NA	TGCGCCAGCAGCCAAGTTGGAAAGACCCAGTACTTC	CASSQVGKTQYF
13	TRBV4-1	TRBJ2-1	NA	NA	TGCGCCAGCAGGGATGGAGACTACAATGAGCAGTTCTTC	CASRDGDYNEQFF
13	TRBV6-5	TRBJ2-7	NA	TRBD2	TGTGCCAGCAAAGAACTAGCGGGGTATGAGCAGTACTTC	CASKELAGYEQYF
13	TRBV5-1	TRBJ2-6	few	NA	TGCGCCAGCAGCTTTTGGGGGGCCAACGTCCTGACTTTC	CASSFWGANVLTF
14	TRBV20-1	TRBJ1-1	once	NA	TGCAGTGCTAGGCGGACGGTACTGAACACTGAAGCTTTCTTT	CSARRTVLNTEAFF
15	TRBV4-2	TRBJ2-7	NA	NA	TGTGCCAGCAGCCAAAGAGCCCTCGGGGGTTACGAGCAGTACTTC	CASSQRALGGYEQYF
14	TRBV10-3	TRBJ2-1	NA	TRBD1	TGTGCCACCCTACCGGGACAGGGGATTGATGAGCAGTTCTTC	CATLPGQGIDEQFF
14	TRBV29-1	TRBJ2-4	NA	NA	TGCAGCGTTGGGGGTAAGACGGGCAAAAACATTCAGTACTTC	CSVGGKTGKNIQYF
17	TRBV7-9	TRBJ1-5	NA	TRBD1	TGTGCCAGCAGCCAAGGGACAGGCCGGGGTAGCAATCAGCCCCAGCATTTT	CASSQGTGRGSNQPQHF
15	TRBV7-9	TRBJ2-5	few	TRBD2	TGTGCCAGCAGCTTACGGGGGGGCGGCGAAGAGACCCAGTACTTC	CASSLRGGGEETQYF
15	TRBV27	TRBJ2-3	NA	NA	TGTGCCAGCAGTTTACGTTCGGAGGGGCCGAATACGCAGTATTTT	CASSLRSEGPNTQYF
15	TRBV6-5	TRBJ1-4	NA	NA	TGTGCCAGCAGTTTCGCCGAGGGGGGGAATGAAAAACTGTTTTTT	CASSFAEGGNEKLFF
14	TRBV18	TRBJ2-3	NA	NA	TGTGCCAGCTCACCTTATTCGGACACAGATACGCAGTATTTT	CASSPYSDTDTQYF
15	TRBV9	TRBJ2-1	NA	TRBD2	TGTGCCAACAGCGAGGGACTAGCGGGCCACAATGAGCAGTTCTTC	CANSEGLAGHNEQFF
16	TRBV29-1	TRBJ2-1	NA	NA	TGCAGCGTTGAAAGGCCAGGGCGGCTACCTGGGGATGAGCAGTTCTTC	CSVERPGRLPGDEQFF
12	TRBV20-1	TRBJ2-1	NA	NA	TGCAGTGCTAGAGGAGTGGCGGAGGAGCAGTTCTTC	CSARGVAEEQFF
14	TRBV5-5	TRBJ2-7	NA	NA	TGTGCCAGCACCCATAGGGGCCTCTCCTACGAGCAGTACTTC	CASTHRGLSYEQYF
14	TRBV5-1	TRBJ2-3	NA	NA	TGCGCCAGCAGCTCTGTGGACAGCACAGATACGCAGTATTTT	CASSSVDSTDTQYF
14	TRBV24-1	TRBJ1-5	NA	NA	TGTGCCACCAGTGGGGAGGGGGGTTATCAGCCCCAGCATTTT	CATSGEGGYQPQHF
13	TRBV29-1	TRBJ1-1	NA	NA	TGCAGCGTTGTTGGCAGGGTTTACACTGAAGCTTTCTTT	CSVVGRVYTEAFF
17	TRBV7-2	TRBJ2-3	NA	TRBD2	TGTGCCAGCAGCTTAGACCTAGCGGGAGGTCGTACAGATACGCAGTATTTT	CASSLDLAGGRTDTQYF